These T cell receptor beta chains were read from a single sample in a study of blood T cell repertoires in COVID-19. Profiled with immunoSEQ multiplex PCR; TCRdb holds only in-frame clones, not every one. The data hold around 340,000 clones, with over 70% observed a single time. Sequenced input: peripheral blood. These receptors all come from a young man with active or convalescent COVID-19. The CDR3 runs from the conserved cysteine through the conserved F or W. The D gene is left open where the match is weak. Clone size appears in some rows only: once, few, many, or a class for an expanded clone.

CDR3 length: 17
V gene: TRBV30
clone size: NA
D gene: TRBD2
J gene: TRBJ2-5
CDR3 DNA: TGTGCCTGCGGGACTAGCGGGGGGGTGGCACTCGGGGAGACCCAGTACTTC
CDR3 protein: CACGTSGGVALGETQYF

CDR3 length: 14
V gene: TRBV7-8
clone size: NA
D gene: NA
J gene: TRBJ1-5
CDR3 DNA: TGTGCCAGCAGCTTAACCGGTAGCAATCAGCCCCAGCATTTT
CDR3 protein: CASSLTGSNQPQHF

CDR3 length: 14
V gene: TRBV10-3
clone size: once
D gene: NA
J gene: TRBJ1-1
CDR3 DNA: TGTGCCATCAGTGAGTCTCCGAGGGGGACTGAAGCTTTCTTT
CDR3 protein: CAISESPRGTEAFF

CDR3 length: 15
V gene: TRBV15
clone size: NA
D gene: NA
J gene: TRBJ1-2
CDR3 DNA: TGTGCCACCAGCGCGGAATACGGCATCAGCTATGGCTACACCTTC
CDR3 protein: CATSAEYGISYGYTF

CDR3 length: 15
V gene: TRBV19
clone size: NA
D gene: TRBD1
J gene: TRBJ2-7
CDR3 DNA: TGTGCCAGTAGCCGCTCCGGGACAGGGGTTTGGGTGCAGTACTTC
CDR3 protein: CASSRSGTGVWVQYF

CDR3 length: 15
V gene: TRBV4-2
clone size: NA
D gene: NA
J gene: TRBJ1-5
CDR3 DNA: TGTGCCAGCAGCCAAGATAGACAGATCAATCAGCCCCAGCATTTT
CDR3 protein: CASSQDRQINQPQHF

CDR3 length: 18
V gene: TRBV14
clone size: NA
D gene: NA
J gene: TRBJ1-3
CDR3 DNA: TGTGCCAGCAGCCGAGATCTTTCCGACATTTCCTCCGACATCCCCATATATTTT
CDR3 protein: CASSRDLSDISSDIPIYF

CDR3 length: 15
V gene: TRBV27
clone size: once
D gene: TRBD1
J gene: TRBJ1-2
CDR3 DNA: TGTGCCAGCACCTCGGGGACAGGGCTTAACTATGGCTACACCTTC
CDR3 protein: CASTSGTGLNYGYTF

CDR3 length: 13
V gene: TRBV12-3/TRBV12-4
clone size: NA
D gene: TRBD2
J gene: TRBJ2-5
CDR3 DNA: TGTGCCAGCAGCGCGAGCGGGATGGAGACCCAGTACTTC
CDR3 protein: CASSASGMETQYF

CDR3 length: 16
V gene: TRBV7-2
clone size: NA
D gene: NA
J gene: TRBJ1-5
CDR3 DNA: TGTGCCAGCAGCTTAAGGGCCTCAAGGGGTAATCAGCCCCAGCATTTT
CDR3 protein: CASSLRASRGNQPQHF

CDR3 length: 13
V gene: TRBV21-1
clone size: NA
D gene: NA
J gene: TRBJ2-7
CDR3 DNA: TGTGCCAGCAGCCCCACGACAGGGGACGAGCAGTACTTC
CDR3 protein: CASSPTTGDEQYF

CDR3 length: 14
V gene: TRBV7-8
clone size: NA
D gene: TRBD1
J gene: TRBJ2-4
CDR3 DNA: TGTGCCAGCAGCCAACAGGGGGGCATAAACATTCAGTACTTC
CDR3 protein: CASSQQGGINIQYF

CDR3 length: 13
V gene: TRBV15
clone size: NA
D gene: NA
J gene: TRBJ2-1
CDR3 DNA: TGTGCCACCAGCAGAAAAGGGGGAGATGAGCAGTTCTTC
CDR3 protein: CATSRKGGDEQFF

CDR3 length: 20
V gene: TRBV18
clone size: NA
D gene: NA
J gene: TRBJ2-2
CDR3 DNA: TGTGCCAGCTCACCACTTCGTATATTACGGGACTCCGAAAACACCGGGGAGCTGTTTTTT
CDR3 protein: CASSPLRILRDSENTGELFF

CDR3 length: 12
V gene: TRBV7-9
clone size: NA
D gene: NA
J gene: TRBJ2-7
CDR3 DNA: TGTGCCAGCAGCTCCTACTCCTACGAGCAGTACTTC
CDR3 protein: CASSSYSYEQYF

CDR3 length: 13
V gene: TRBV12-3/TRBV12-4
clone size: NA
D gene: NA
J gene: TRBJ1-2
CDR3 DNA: TGTGCCAGCAGCCAGGACAGCTCTAGAGGCTACACCTTC
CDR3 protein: CASSQDSSRGYTF

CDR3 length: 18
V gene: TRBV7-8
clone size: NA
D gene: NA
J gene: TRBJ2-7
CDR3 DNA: TGTGCCAGCAGCTTAGTAATCGGGATTGGGGCGGGGGCACTGGAGCAGTACTTC
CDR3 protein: CASSLVIGIGAGALEQYF

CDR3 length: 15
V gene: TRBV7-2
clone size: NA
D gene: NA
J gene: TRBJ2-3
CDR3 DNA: TGTGCCAGCAGCCCGGGGGGCAGAAGCACAGATACGCAGTATTTT
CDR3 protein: CASSPGGRSTDTQYF

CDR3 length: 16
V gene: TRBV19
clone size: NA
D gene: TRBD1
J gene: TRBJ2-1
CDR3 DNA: TGTGCCAGTAGCCAAAGAGGACAGGGCCCGAACAATGAGCAGTTCTTC
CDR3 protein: CASSQRGQGPNNEQFF

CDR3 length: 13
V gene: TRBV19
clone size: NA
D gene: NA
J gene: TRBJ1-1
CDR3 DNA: TGTGCCAGTAGTCAGGGCCCGAACACTGAAGCTTTCTTT
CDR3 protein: CASSQGPNTEAFF

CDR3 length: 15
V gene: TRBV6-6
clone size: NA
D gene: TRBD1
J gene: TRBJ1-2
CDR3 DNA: TGTGCCAGCAGTCGTCCCGGGACAGGGTTCGATGGCTACACCTTC
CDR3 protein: CASSRPGTGFDGYTF

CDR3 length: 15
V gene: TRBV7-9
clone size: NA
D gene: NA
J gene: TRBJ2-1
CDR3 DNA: TGTGCCAGCAGCCCCAGCCGACAGGCCCACAATGAGCAGTTCTTC
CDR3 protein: CASSPSRQAHNEQFF

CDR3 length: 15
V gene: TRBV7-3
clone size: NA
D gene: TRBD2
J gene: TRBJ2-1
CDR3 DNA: TGTGCCAGCAGCTTAAATGCCCCGCGGGAGGCTGAGCAGTTCTTC
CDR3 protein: CASSLNAPREAEQFF

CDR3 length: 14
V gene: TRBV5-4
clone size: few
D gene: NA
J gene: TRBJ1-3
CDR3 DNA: TGTGCCAGCAGCCCTACAGGGCCTGGAAACACCATATATTTT
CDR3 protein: CASSPTGPGNTIYF

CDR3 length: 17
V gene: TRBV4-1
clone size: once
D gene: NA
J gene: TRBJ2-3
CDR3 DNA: TGCGCCAGCAGCCTTGGGGGCGGCAGGGCCTTTACAGATACGCAGTATTTT
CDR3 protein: CASSLGGGRAFTDTQYF

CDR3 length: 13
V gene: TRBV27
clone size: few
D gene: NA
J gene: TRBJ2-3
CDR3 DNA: TGTGCCAGGCCTCAGGGTGGTGCAGATACGCAGTATTTT
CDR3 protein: CARPQGGADTQYF

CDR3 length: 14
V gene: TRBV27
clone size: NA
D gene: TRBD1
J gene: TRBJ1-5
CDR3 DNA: TGTGCCAGCAAGGGGGCACATAGCAATCAGCCCCAGCATTTT
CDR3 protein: CASKGAHSNQPQHF

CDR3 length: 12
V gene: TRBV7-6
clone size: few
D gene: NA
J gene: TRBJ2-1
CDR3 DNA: TGTGCCAGCAGCTTCGCCTACAATGAGCAGTTCTTC
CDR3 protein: CASSFAYNEQFF

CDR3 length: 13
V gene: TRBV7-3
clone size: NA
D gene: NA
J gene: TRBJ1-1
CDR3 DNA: TGTGCCAGCAGCTTAAGCGGCGGCCTTCGTGCTTTCTTT
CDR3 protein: CASSLSGGLRAFF

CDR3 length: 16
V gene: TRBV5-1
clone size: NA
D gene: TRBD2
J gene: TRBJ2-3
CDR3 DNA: TGCGCCAGCAGCTTGAGCCCCGGCGGGAGGGAAGATACGCAGTATTTT
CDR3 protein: CASSLSPGGREDTQYF

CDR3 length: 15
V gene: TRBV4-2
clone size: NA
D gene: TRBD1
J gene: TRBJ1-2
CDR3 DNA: TGTGCCAGCAGCCAAGGTGACAGGGATAACTATGGCTACACCTTC
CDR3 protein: CASSQGDRDNYGYTF

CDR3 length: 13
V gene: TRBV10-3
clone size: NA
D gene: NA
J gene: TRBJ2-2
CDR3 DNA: TGTGCCAAACTCGACAGCGACACCGGGGAGCTGTTTTTT
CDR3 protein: CAKLDSDTGELFF

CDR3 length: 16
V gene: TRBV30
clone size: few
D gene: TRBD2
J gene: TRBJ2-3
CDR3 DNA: TGTGCCTGGAGAGGCCGTTGGGGCGGGGGGTCAGATACGCAGTATTTT
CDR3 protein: CAWRGRWGGGSDTQYF

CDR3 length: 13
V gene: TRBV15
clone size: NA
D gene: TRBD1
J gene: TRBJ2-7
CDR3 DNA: TGTGCCACCAGCAAGACAGGGGCGAGTGAGCAGTACTTC
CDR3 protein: CATSKTGASEQYF

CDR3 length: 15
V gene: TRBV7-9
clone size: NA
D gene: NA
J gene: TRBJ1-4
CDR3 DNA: TGTGCCAGCACCGCGACCCTTCAGGGCGGTGAAAAACTGTTTTTT
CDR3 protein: CASTATLQGGEKLFF

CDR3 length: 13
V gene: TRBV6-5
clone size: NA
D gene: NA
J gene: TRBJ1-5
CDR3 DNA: TGTGCCAGCAGCCCGGGTAAGGTGGGGCCCCAGCATTTT
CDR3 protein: CASSPGKVGPQHF

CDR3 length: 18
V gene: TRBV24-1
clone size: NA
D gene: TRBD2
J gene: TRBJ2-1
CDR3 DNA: TGTGCCACCAGTGATAAACGACTAGCGGGGGGCCTCTACAATGAGCAGTTCTTC
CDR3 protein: CATSDKRLAGGLYNEQFF

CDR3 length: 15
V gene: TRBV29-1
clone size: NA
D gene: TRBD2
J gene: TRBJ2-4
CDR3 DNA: TGCAGCGTCCTCGGACTAGCGGGGGAGGGAAACATTCAGTACTTC
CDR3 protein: CSVLGLAGEGNIQYF

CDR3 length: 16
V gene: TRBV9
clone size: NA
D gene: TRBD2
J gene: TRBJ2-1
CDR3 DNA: TGTGCCAGCAGCGTAGGTGCTAGCGGGACCTACAATGAGCAGTTCTTC
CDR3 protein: CASSVGASGTYNEQFF

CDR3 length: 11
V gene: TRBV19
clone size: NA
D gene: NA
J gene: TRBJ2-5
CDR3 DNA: TGTGCCAGTAGTATCCGAGAGACCCAGTACTTC
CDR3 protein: CASSIRETQYF

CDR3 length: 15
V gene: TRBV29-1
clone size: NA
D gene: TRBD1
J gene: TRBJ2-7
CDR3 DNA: TGCAGCGTCGAATTACAGGGGGCAAGAGTAGACGAGCAGTACTTC
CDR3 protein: CSVELQGARVDEQYF

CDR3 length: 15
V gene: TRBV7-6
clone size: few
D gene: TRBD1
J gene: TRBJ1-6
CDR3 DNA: TGTGCCAGCAGCTTAGAGACAGGGGTTAATTCACCCCTCCACTTT
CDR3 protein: CASSLETGVNSPLHF

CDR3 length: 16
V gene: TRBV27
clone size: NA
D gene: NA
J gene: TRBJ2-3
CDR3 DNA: TGTGCCAGCAGTTTATCGCTGCGTTCGGGGGCAGATACGCAGTATTTT
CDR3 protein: CASSLSLRSGADTQYF

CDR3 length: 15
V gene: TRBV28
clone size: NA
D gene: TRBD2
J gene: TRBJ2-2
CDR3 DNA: TGTGCCAGCAGTAAAGCGGGAGCGGGCACCGGGGAGCTGTTTTTT
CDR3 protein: CASSKAGAGTGELFF

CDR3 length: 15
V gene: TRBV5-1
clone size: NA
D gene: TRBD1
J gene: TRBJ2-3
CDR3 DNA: TGCGCCAGCAGCTTGCCACAGGGGTCGGCGGATACGCAGTATTTT
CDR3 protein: CASSLPQGSADTQYF

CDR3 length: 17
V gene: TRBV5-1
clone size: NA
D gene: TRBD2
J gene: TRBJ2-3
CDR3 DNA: TGCGCCAGCCGGGTGGGGCTAGCCGGGGGGATCACAGATACGCAGTATTTT
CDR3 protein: CASRVGLAGGITDTQYF

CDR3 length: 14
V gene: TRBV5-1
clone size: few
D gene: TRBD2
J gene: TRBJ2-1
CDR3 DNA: TGCGCCAGCAGCTTGGGGACTAGTACCAATGAGCAGTTCTTC
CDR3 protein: CASSLGTSTNEQFF

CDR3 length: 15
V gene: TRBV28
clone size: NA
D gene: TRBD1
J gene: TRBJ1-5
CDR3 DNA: TGTGCCAGCAGTCCTCCCGACAGGGTGAATCAGCCCCAGCATTTT
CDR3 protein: CASSPPDRVNQPQHF